These 18 T cell receptor beta chains were all obtained from the same sample, sequenced in a study of blood T cell repertoires in COVID-19. Sequencing used immunoSEQ multiplex PCR; TCRdb keeps in-frame clones, though not all of them. Of around 96,000 clones listed, nearly 95% were seen once; the top ten hold about 4.7%. The specimen sequenced was peripheral blood. The receptor source for this set is a human donor with active COVID-19. The donor label of this sample is uncertain.

The J gene is TRBJ2-1, the V gene TRBV7-2; possibly TRBD2 for D (5 bases). This CDR3 is 15 amino acids long. In germline, CDR1 is SGHTA, CDR2 FQGNSA. The ends were cut back, 2 bases at V and 5 bases at J, with 13 bases in the middle. The CDR3: CASSLSRLANNEQFF. CDR3 in DNA: TGTGCCAGCAGCTTAAGCCGCCTAGCCAACAATGAGCAGTTCTTC.

V usage is TRBV7-7 and J usage is TRBJ2-2; 9 bases are a match to TRBD2. V dropped 4 bases and J dropped 6; count of bases not matched to a gene: 6. Germline-derived CDR1 and CDR2 are SSHAT and FNYEAQ (reference sequence). This CDR3 is 15 amino acids long. CDR3 loop: CASSSWTSEAGELFF. Written as DNA, the CDR3 is TGTGCCAGCAGCTCTTGGACTAGCGAGGCCGGGGAGCTGTTTTTT.

CDR3 DNA sequence: TGTGCCAGCAGCCCGCCCCTAGGGGGCAACACCGGGGAGCTGTTTTTT. As protein: CASSPPLGGNTGELFF. The chain is built from TRBV3-1 (or the pseudogene TRBV3-2) and TRBJ2-2; TRBD1 agrees at 7 bases. This CDR3 is 16 amino acids long. Germline CDR1 is LGHDT and CDR2 is YNNKEL (reference sequence). V lost 4 bases to trimming and J lost 2 bases; unmatched junction nucleotides: 7.

This rearrangement joins TRBV6-6 to TRBJ2-1; possibly TRBD2 for D (7 bases). This CDR3 contains 15 residues. V shed 3 bases and J shed 4 bases, with 13 bases lying between them. CDR1 is MNHNY and CDR2 is SVGAGI in the germline V gene (reference sequence). CDR3 sequence: CASSYSGRGYNEQFF. The CDR3 DNA is TGTGCCAGCAGTTATAGTGGGAGGGGGTACAATGAGCAGTTCTTC.

CDR3 nucleotide sequence: TGCGCCAGCAGCCAAGATTCCCTCGGAGGTTTTAATGAAAAACTGTTTTTT. Translating gives CASSQDSLGGFNEKLFF. V is TRBV4-3 and J is TRBJ1-4; D not certain. Trimming removed 0 bases at V and 4 bases at J, with 15 bases between. This CDR3 region has 17 residues. Germline CDR1 and CDR2: LGHNA and YSLEER.

The chain employs TRBV4-2 and TRBJ2-2, with 9 nucleotides matching TRBD2. Trimming took 1 base from V and 7 from J; bases not matched to a gene: 4. This CDR3 is built from 15 residues. The germline V gene has CDR1 LGHNA and CDR2 YNFKEQ. The CDR3, as DNA: TGTGCCAGCAGCCAAGCGGCTAGCGGGGACGGGGAGCTGTTTTTT. This gives the protein CASSQAASGDGELFF.

The rearrangement uses TRBV7-6 and TRBJ1-1; D unresolved. The germline CDR1 and CDR2 sequences are SGHVS and FNYEAQ. V was pared by 0 bases and J by 1 base, with 6 bases between. The CDR3 spans 14 residues. The DNA of the CDR3 is TGTGCCAGCAGCTTAGCAACGGGGAACACTGAAGCTTTCTTT. It codes for CASSLATGNTEAFF.

This clone was recorded once. J is TRBJ1-6 and V is TRBV5-1; 7 bases align to TRBD1. Germline loops: CDR1 SGHRS, CDR2 YFSETQ. V lost 6 bases to trimming and J lost 6 bases; unmatched junction nucleotides: 15. The length of the CDR3 is 17 residues. CDR3 amino acids: CASTSEPLGTANSPLHF. CDR3 sequence (DNA): TGCGCCAGCACAAGCGAACCCCTCGGGACAGCTAATTCACCCCTCCACTTT.

V gene TRBV18 combines with J gene TRBJ1-1; TRBD1 aligns across 8 bases. After removal of 3 bases from V and 2 bases from J, the junction contained 8 bases not matched to a gene. The CDR3 loop spans 16 amino acids. CDR1 and CDR2 (germline): KGHSH, LQKENI. The chain's CDR3 is CASSPFRTGLNTEAFF. The CDR3 DNA is TGTGCCAGCTCACCCTTTAGGACAGGGTTAAACACTGAAGCTTTCTTT. The full variable domain, completed using reference TRBV18 and TRBJ1-1, is NAGVMQNPRHLVRRRGQEARLRCSPMKGHSHVYWYRQLPEEGLKFMVYLQKENIIDESGMPKERFSAEFPKEGPSILRIQQVVRGDSAAYFCASSPFRTGLNTEAFFGQGTRLTVV.

The chain combines TRBV7-2 with TRBJ2-5, with D tentatively TRBD2 (5 bases). V lost 2 bases, J lost 3 bases, and 13 bases lay in between. This CDR3 has 15 amino acids. Per germline, CDR1 SGHTA and CDR2 FQGNSA. CDR3 in amino acids: CASSLTAGSKETQYF. The DNA of the CDR3 is TGTGCCAGCAGCTTAACGGCGGGCTCCAAAGAGACCCAGTACTTC.

This sequence joins TRBV7-8 and TRBJ2-1; 7 bases line up with TRBD2. The ends lost 5 bases at V and 7 bases at J; junction bases unmatched: 11. The length of the CDR3 is 15 residues. CDR1 is SGHVS, CDR2 FQNEAQ, per germline. CDR3 sequence reads: CASSTPSGMLNEQFF. DNA for the CDR3: TGTGCCAGCAGCACCCCCAGCGGGATGTTGAATGAGCAGTTCTTC.

The genes are TRBV28 and TRBJ2-3, with 8 bases aligning to TRBD2. Germline V lookup: CDR1 MDHEN, CDR2 SYDVKM. The length of the CDR3 is 13 residues. Losses at the gene ends were 9 bases for V and 0 bases for J; bases not matched to a gene: 2. CDR3 bases: TGTGCCAGTAGCGGGACTAGCACAGATACGCAGTATTTT. Amino acids: CASSGTSTDTQYF.

J is TRBJ2-7 and V is TRBV27; TRBD1 matches 10 bases. With V trimmed by 6 bases and J by 5 bases, 10 bases remained unmatched. The CDR3 is 15 amino acids. Germline assignment: CDR1 MNHEY and CDR2 SMNVEV (reference sequence). The CDR3 region is CASRVPGTGAHEQYF. The CDR3 DNA is TGTGCCAGCAGGGTCCCCGGGACAGGGGCCCACGAGCAGTACTTC.

V and J are TRBV24-1 and TRBJ2-1, with D possibly matching TRBD1 (6 bases). The CDR3 extends over 13 amino acids. V gave up 4 bases and J gave up 10 bases, with 13 bases separating them. CDR1 and CDR2 (germline): KGHDR, SFDVKD. The DNA for the CDR3 is TGTGCCACCAGTGACCCAGGGACACCCGAGCAGTTCTTC. It translates to CATSDPGTPEQFF.

The chain combines TRBV5-5 with TRBJ1-4, with D possibly matching TRBD1 (6 bases). V shed 0 bases and J shed 4 bases, with 19 bases lying between them. The germline V gene encodes CDR1 SGHKS and CDR2 YYEKEE (reference sequence). The CDR3 extends over 18 amino acids. The CDR3 here is CASSLESVRGAFNEKLFF. The CDR3 region has the DNA TGTGCCAGCAGCTTGGAATCCGTTCGGGGGGCTTTTAATGAAAAACTGTTTTTT.

V and J are TRBV9 and TRBJ2-3; 8 bases map to TRBD2. Germline V lookup: CDR1 SGDLS, CDR2 YYNGEE. The CDR3 has 16 residues. V was clipped by 3 bases and J by 5 bases; unmatched bases: 11. CDR3 sequence reads: CASSDPWAGGGDTQYF. The CDR3 DNA reads as TGTGCCAGCAGCGACCCTTGGGCGGGAGGTGGAGATACGCAGTATTTT.

The chain links TRBV4-3 to TRBJ2-7, with 8 positions matching TRBD1. V shed 1 base, J shed 6 bases, and the junction held 2 bases outside the gene matches. Germline V gene lookup returns CDR1 LGHNA and CDR2 YSLEER. This CDR3 is built from 13 residues. The CDR3 sequence: CASSQVRGLEQYF. CDR3 DNA: TGCGCCAGCAGCCAAGTCAGGGGGCTCGAGCAGTACTTC.

The DNA of the CDR3 is TGTGCCAGCAGTTTAGCCGGGACACCTATTGGGCAGTACTTC. Translating gives CASSLAGTPIGQYF. The V call is TRBV27, the J call TRBJ2-7, with D maybe TRBD1 (6 bases). There are 14 residues in the CDR3. V was shortened by 2 bases and J by 9 bases, with 17 bases between the two germline ends. The germline gives CDR1 MNHEY, CDR2 SMNVEV (reference sequence).